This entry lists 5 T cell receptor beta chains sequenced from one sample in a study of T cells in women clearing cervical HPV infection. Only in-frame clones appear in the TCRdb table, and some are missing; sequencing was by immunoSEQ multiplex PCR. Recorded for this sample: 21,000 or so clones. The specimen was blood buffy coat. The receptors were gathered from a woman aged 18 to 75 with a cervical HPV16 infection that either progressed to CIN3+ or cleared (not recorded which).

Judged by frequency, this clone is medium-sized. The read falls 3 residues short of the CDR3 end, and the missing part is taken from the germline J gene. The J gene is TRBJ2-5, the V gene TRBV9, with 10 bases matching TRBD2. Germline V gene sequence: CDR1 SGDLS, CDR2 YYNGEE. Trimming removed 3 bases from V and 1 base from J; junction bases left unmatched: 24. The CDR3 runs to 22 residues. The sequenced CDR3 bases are TGTGCCAGCAGCGCGCGTATTGGGAGTGGGGCTAGCGGGAGAGCAGCCCAAGAGACC. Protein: CASSARIGSGASGRAAQET. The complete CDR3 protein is CASSARIGSGASGRAAQETQYF.

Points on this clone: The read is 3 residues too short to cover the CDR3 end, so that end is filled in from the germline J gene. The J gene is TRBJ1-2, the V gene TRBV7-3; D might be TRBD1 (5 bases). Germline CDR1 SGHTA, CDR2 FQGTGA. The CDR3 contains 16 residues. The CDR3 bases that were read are TGTGCCAGCAGCCCAACTGGGACTAGCCTCGCAGATACC. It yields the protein CASSPTGTSLADT. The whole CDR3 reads CASSPTGTSLADTYTF.

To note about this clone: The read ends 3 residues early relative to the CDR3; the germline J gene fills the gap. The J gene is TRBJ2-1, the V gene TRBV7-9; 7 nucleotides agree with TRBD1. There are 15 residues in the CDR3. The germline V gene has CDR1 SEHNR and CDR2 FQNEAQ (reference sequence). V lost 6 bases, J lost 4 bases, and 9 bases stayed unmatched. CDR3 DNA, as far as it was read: TGTGCCAGCAGACCGACAGGGCCCGAATACAATGAG. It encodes CASRPTGPEYNE. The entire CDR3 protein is CASRPTGPEYNEQFF.

The sequenced CDR3 bases are TGTGCCAGCAGTTTTTTTGCGGGGGACTCCTACGAG. Residues: CASSFFAGDSYE. In full, the CDR3 is CASSFFAGDSYEQYF. V and J are TRBV6-2 or TRBV6-3 and TRBJ2-7, with TRBD2 identical over 7 bases. Read data end 3 residues before the CDR3 end; the end is taken from the germline J gene. The CDR3 contains 15 residues. CDR1 is MNHEY, CDR2 SVGEGT, per germline. The J segment lost 0 bases and the V segment lost 4 bases, leaving 6 bases of the junction unmatched.

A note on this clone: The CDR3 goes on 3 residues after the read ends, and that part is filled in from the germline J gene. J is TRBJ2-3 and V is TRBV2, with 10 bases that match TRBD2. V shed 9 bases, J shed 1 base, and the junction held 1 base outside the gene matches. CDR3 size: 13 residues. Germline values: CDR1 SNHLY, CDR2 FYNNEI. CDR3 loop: CASTSGGTDTQYF. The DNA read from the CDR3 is TGTGCCAGTACTAGCGGGGGCACAGATACG.